Following are 29 T cell receptor beta chains from one sample sequenced in a study of T-cell memory formation after mild COVID-19. Via MiXCR, TCRdb re-called the 5' RACE reads, giving one row per CDR3 protein. The top ten hold roughly an eighth of the sample, which has over 450,000 distinct CDR3 sequences, about 20% seen once. Sequenced sample: PBMCs or a T cell subset sorted from them (not recorded which). The receptors here all came from an adult woman who had mild COVID-19 (a few samples of this study predate the infection). Cell type and time point are not known.

This clonotype occurred once. This chain connects TRBV11-2 to TRBJ2-4; 9 nucleotides line up with TRBD1. CDR3 length: 16 amino acids. Unmatched junction bases numbered 6, after V lost 5 bases and J lost 1 base. Germline loops: CDR1 SGHAT, CDR2 FQNNGV. As DNA, the CDR3 is TGTGCCAGCAGCCCCCGGGACAGGGCGGCCAAAAACATTCAGTACTTC. Amino acid sequence: CASSPRDRAAKNIQYF.

V usage is TRBV24-1 and J usage is TRBJ2-3, with D uncertain. CDR1 and CDR2 from the germline V gene are KGHDR and SFDVKD. This CDR3 spans 13 amino acids. Trimming took 5 bases from V and 2 from J, leaving 7 bases between them. CDR3 in amino acids: CATSVRTTDTQYF. The CDR3 DNA reads as TGTGCCACCAGTGTGAGGACCACAGATACGCAGTATTTT.

This clonotype has just a few counts. V usage is TRBV18 and J usage is TRBJ2-3; D is undetermined. The ends were cut back, 6 bases at V and 1 base at J, with 11 bases in the middle. The CDR3 is 14 amino acids. Germline CDR1 and CDR2: KGHSH and LQKENI. The CDR3 region is CASSDFLGTDTQYF. The CDR3 DNA reads as TGTGCCAGCTCCGACTTTTTGGGCACAGATACGCAGTATTTT.

The chain couples TRBV5-1 to TRBJ2-3; 7 bases are shared with TRBD2. Looked up from germline, CDR1 is SGHRS and CDR2 is YFSETQ. This CDR3 has 17 amino acids. J lost 0 bases, V lost 4 bases, and 11 bases had no gene match. The CDR3, as DNA: TGCGCCAGCAGCCCCGGTGTTGGTAGCGGGAGCACAGATACGCAGTATTTT. It yields the protein CASSPGVGSGSTDTQYF.

This clonotype has a handful of counts. The chain uses TRBV6-2 or TRBV6-3 and TRBJ2-2, with 8 positions matching TRBD2. CDR3 length: 15 residues. Unmatched junction bases numbered 3, after V lost 2 bases and J lost 4 bases. Per the germline V gene, CDR1 is MNHEY and CDR2 is SVGEGT. For the CDR3, the DNA is TGTGCCAGCAGTTACGGGGGACTAGTCACCGGGGAGCTGTTTTTT. Amino acids: CASSYGGLVTGELFF.

This clonotype was counted once. The rearrangement uses TRBV20-1 and TRBJ2-5; D is perhaps TRBD1 or TRBD2 (5 bases each). This CDR3 is 17 amino acids long. The ends were cut back, 0 bases at V and 5 bases at J, with 22 bases in the middle. Germline assignment: CDR1 DFQATT and CDR2 SNEGSKA (reference sequence). Here the CDR3 DNA reads TGCAGTGCTAGAGATTTTTGGGACCGGCAGGATGTGGAGACCCAGTACTTC. Translated, it gives CSARDFWDRQDVETQYF.

This clonotype was seen a few times. V and J are TRBV20-1 and TRBJ2-1; tentative D call: TRBD1 (7 bases). There are 12 residues in the CDR3. Trimming cost V 8 bases and J 10 bases, with 18 bases left between them. The germline CDR1 and CDR2 sequences are DFQATT and SNEGSKA (reference sequence). CDR3 DNA sequence: TGCAGTAGTCAACTCAGGGGGGTAGAGCAGTTCTTC. Translated, it gives CSSQLRGVEQFF.

V and J are TRBV9 and TRBJ2-7; TRBD2 might be the D (5 bases). Trimming left V 4 bases short and J 7 bases short, with 15 bases between. The CDR3 totals 13 residues. Germline values: CDR1 SGDLS, CDR2 YYNGEE. CDR3 sequence: CASSFTTAGEQYF. In DNA form, the CDR3 reads TGTGCCAGCAGCTTCACGACTGCGGGTGAGCAGTACTTC.

This chain uses TRBV10-3 with TRBJ2-7; perhaps TRBD2 as D (6 bases). Germline V lookup: CDR1 ENHRY, CDR2 SYGVKD. Trimming removed 0 bases from V and 5 bases from J, with 8 bases in between. The CDR3 contains 13 residues. The CDR3 loop reads CAISESGGNEQYF. Here the CDR3 DNA reads TGTGCCATCAGTGAGTCGGGGGGAAACGAGCAGTACTTC.

A few counts support this clonotype. The chain joins TRBV14 to TRBJ1-1; D is possibly TRBD1 (5 bases). Trimming took off 0 bases at V and 0 bases at J, with 11 bases between the two ends. Germline V lookup: CDR1 SGHDN, CDR2 FVKESK. CDR3 length: 16 amino acids. In DNA, the CDR3 is TGTGCCAGCAGCCAAGATCTGGGAGGGGTGAACACTGAAGCTTTCTTT. Residues: CASSQDLGGVNTEAFF.

The V and J genes are TRBV15 and TRBJ2-3; 7 nucleotides align to TRBD2. The V gene's germline CDR1 is LNHNV and CDR2 YYDKDF (reference sequence). Unmatched junction bases numbered 6, after V lost 0 bases and J lost 0 bases. The CDR3 covers 17 residues. The CDR3 loop reads CATSRDFSGASTDTQYF. CDR3 nucleotide sequence: TGTGCCACCAGCAGAGATTTCAGCGGGGCTAGCACAGATACGCAGTATTTT.

The V and J genes are TRBV24-1 and TRBJ2-6; the D gene is possibly TRBD2 (5 bases). V dropped 3 bases and J dropped 1 base, with 6 bases sitting between them. Germline CDR1 is KGHDR and CDR2 is SFDVKD. This CDR3 region has 15 residues. DNA of the CDR3: TGTGCCACCAGTGATGGCGGGTCTGGGGCCAACGTCCTGACTTTC. It codes for CATSDGGSGANVLTF.

The chain combines TRBV6-6 with TRBJ2-7; 7 bases align to TRBD2. CDR3 length: 14 amino acids. The germline CDR1 and CDR2 sequences are MNHNY and SVGAGI (reference sequence). V shed 10 bases, J shed 0 bases, and the junction held 9 bases outside the gene matches. DNA for the CDR3: TGTGCCACTCGCTTAGCGGGTCTCTCCTACGAGCAGTACTTC. It specifies CATRLAGLSYEQYF.

With regard to this clonotype: One junction end disagrees with the germline gene, perhaps due to a read error. The V call is TRBV6-2 or TRBV6-3, the J call TRBJ1-1; D gene uncertain. Germline CDR1 MNHEY, CDR2 SVGEGT. The CDR3 covers 15 residues. In nucleotides, the CDR3 is TGTTCCAGCAGCCACCCTTGGGCAGTCAACGTCGGGGCTTTCTTT. Residues: CSSSHPWAVNVGAFF.

The chain carries TRBV30 and TRBJ2-1, with TRBD2 matching over 16 bases. The CDR3 has 16 residues. Germline V lookup: CDR1 GTSNPN, CDR2 SVGIG (reference sequence). V shed 0 bases and J 10 bases; nucleotides not matched to a gene: 6. The CDR3 DNA reads as TGTGCCTGGAGTGTACCGGGACTAGCGGGAGGGCTGGAGCAGTTCTTC. Protein product: CAWSVPGLAGGLEQFF.

The chain links TRBV20-1 to TRBJ2-7; the match to TRBD2 covers 7 bases. The CDR3 contains 14 residues. Germline V lookup: CDR1 DFQATT, CDR2 SNEGSKA (reference sequence). Trimming at V came to 0 bases and at J to 1 base, leaving 3 bases not matched to a gene. The CDR3 loop is CSARDPGGSYEQYF. CDR3 bases: TGCAGTGCTAGAGATCCCGGGGGGTCCTACGAGCAGTACTTC.

V is TRBV18 and J is TRBJ1-1; no clear D gene. V lost 3 bases and J 3 bases, leaving 8 bases between the germline ends. Germline V CDR1 and CDR2: KGHSH, LQKENI. This CDR3 spans 13 amino acids. CDR3 sequence: CASSPRRDTEAFF. For the CDR3, the DNA is TGTGCCAGCTCACCCCGACGGGACACTGAAGCTTTCTTT.

The chain carries TRBV6-2 or TRBV6-3 and TRBJ2-3; TRBD2 matches 8 bases. This CDR3 comprises 15 residues. The V and J ends lost 2 bases and 3 bases, in that order; junction bases with no gene match: 4. The germline gives CDR1 MNHEY, CDR2 SVGEGT. The CDR3 region is CASSYSGSYTDTQYF. CDR3 DNA: TGTGCCAGCAGTTACAGCGGGAGTTATACAGATACGCAGTATTTT.

The gene calls are TRBV2 and TRBJ2-1; TRBD2 aligns across 8 bases. Germline assignment: CDR1 SNHLY and CDR2 FYNNEI. Trimming cost V 6 bases and J 5 bases; bases outside gene matches: 9. The CDR3 is 15 residues long. CDR3 region: CASSLLAALHNEQFF. CDR3 nucleotides: TGTGCCAGCAGCTTACTAGCGGCCCTACACAATGAGCAGTTCTTC.

This clonotype was counted between two and nine times. The gene calls are TRBV7-6 and TRBJ2-2, with no clear D. The CDR3 is 14 residues long. Trimming removed 0 bases from V and 4 bases from J, with 6 bases in between. Germline loops: CDR1 SGHVS, CDR2 FNYEAQ. CDR3 DNA sequence: TGTGCCAGCAGCTTAGCGTCATCCACCGGGGAGCTGTTTTTT. Encoded protein: CASSLASSTGELFF.

This clonotype has a handful of counts. The V gene is TRBV7-3, the J gene TRBJ1-6; the D gene is possibly TRBD1 (6 bases). Trimming pared 2 bases from V and 6 bases from J, leaving 8 bases between. CDR3 size: 14 residues. The germline V gene encodes CDR1 SGHTA and CDR2 FQGTGA. The CDR3, as DNA: TGTGCCAGCAGCTTAGACAGGCGTAATTCACCCCTCCACTTT. Translated, it gives CASSLDRRNSPLHF.

The V gene is TRBV20-1, the J gene TRBJ1-1; 9 bases agree with TRBD1. The V and J ends lost 0 bases and 3 bases, in that order; junction bases with no gene match: 2. This CDR3 comprises 14 residues. Germline lookup yields CDR1 DFQATT and CDR2 SNEGSKA (reference sequence). CDR3 in amino acids: CSARETGGYTEAFF. Written as DNA, the CDR3 is TGCAGTGCTAGAGAAACAGGGGGCTACACTGAAGCTTTCTTT.

V is TRBV18 and J is TRBJ2-2; D gene ambiguous. The CDR3 is 16 residues long. Between the trimmed V and J ends, which lost 2 bases and 4 bases, there was a span of 14 bases. In germline, CDR1 is KGHSH, CDR2 LQKENI. CDR3 DNA sequence: TGTGCCAGCTCACCAAGTTGGGGTATTAGCACCGGGGAGCTGTTTTTT. Amino acids: CASSPSWGISTGELFF.

This clonotype was observed many times. V and J are TRBV29-1 and TRBJ2-7, with 11 bases that match TRBD1. Germline V gene data show CDR1 as SQVTM and CDR2 as ANQGSEA. V was pared by 4 bases and J by 4 bases, with 6 bases of the junction left unmatched. This CDR3 region has 14 residues. CDR3 sequence (DNA): TGCAGCGTTGTGGACAGGGGGCGAAGGTACGAGCAGTACTTC. Translating it yields CSVVDRGRRYEQYF.

This clonotype has just a few counts. The CDR3, as DNA: TGTGCCAGCACCCAGACTAGCGGGGCGGGAGGGACCCAGTACTTC. It is translated as CASTQTSGAGGTQYF. This sequence joins TRBV12-3 or TRBV12-4 and TRBJ2-5; 11 bases fit TRBD2. The CDR3 is 15 residues long. Trimming took 7 bases from V and 7 from J; bases not matched to a gene: 11.

This clonotype has more than one count but fewer than ten. This chain joins TRBV29-1 and TRBJ1-2, with 8 bases lining up with TRBD1. Per germline, CDR1 SQVTM and CDR2 ANQGSEA. The CDR3 contains 15 residues. Germline trimming cut 3 bases from V and 2 bases from J; bases unmatched to any gene: 8. This chain's CDR3 is CSVDLRDRKNYGYTF. In DNA, the CDR3 is TGCAGCGTTGATCTCCGGGACAGGAAAAACTATGGCTACACCTTC.

The CDR3 loop is CASSGGDRYYGYTF. The CDR3 region has the DNA TGTGCCAGCAGTGGGGGAGACCGCTACTATGGCTACACCTTC. The chain carries TRBV6-6 and TRBJ1-2; D may be TRBD1 (5 bases). Trimming pared 5 bases from V and 3 bases from J, leaving 13 bases between. Germline values: CDR1 MNHNY, CDR2 SVGAGI (reference sequence). The CDR3 consists of 14 residues.

This chain connects TRBV29-1 to TRBJ2-7; TRBD1 or TRBD2 may be the D gene (6 bases each). This CDR3 has 15 residues. The V gene's germline CDR1 is SQVTM and CDR2 ANQGSEA. V dropped 4 bases and J dropped 3 bases, with 19 bases sitting between them. CDR3 DNA sequence: TGCAGCGTTGGGGGGGCAGGGCAAACCGTCTACGAGCAGTACTTC. This encodes CSVGGAGQTVYEQYF.

The CDR3 DNA reads TGCGCCAGCAGCCTCGGACTAGCGGGGGTGATAGAGACCCAGTACTTC. This gives the protein CASSLGLAGVIETQYF. This sequence joins TRBV5-1 and TRBJ2-5; 13 bases are shared with TRBD2. J gave up 4 bases and V 4 bases, and 7 bases lay outside the gene matches. The CDR3 sequence is 16 residues long. CDR1 and CDR2 (germline): SGHRS, YFSETQ.